The clone carrying this T cell receptor beta chain was observed a few times. What it binds is not known. This specimen belongs to a study of cytomegalovirus exposure and HLA in healthy donors. Findings and limits, study-wide: Later on, a genetic analysis was performed. It linked a missense variant in DCLRE1C with V- and J-gene trimming of TCR beta.

Both 60 Vbeta primers and 13 Jbeta primers went into the PCR. Clones were sequenced by immunoSEQ multiplex PCR, and TCRdb holds only the in-frame ones, with some missing. The sample carries over 150,000 clones, around four fifths recorded once. Germline CDR1 and CDR2: MDHEN and SYDVKM. The V and J ends lost 5 bases and 8 bases, in that order; junction bases with no gene match: 8. This CDR3 has 15 residues. Sequencing input: PBMCs. This chain links TRBV28 with TRBJ2-1; 11 bases line up with TRBD2. This TCR came from a woman aged 45-65 years in good health and CMV-seropositive. The CDR3 region has the DNA TGTGCCAGCAGTGAACTAGCGGGAGAGGGTGATGAGCAGTTCTTC. This codes for CASSELAGEGDEQFF.